These 27 T cell receptor beta chains originate from one sample sequenced in a study of immune evolution from preneoplasia to lung adenocarcinoma. Generated by immunoSEQ multiplex PCR, the TCRdb table keeps only in-frame clones and is missing some. The profile covers about 2,400 clones, with 65% to 90% appearing a single time and around 9.5% taken by the ten largest. Source material: FFPE normal lung tissue adjacent to the tumor. The receptor source for this set is a person between 50 and 60 years old with lung adenocarcinoma.

The table lists this clone with a few counts. The chain employs TRBV28 and TRBJ2-7; TRBD2 aligns across 13 bases. Germline loops: CDR1 MDHEN, CDR2 SYDVKM. The CDR3 consists of 13 residues. The trim removed 6 bases at V and 11 bases at J, leaving 7 bases unmatched. The CDR3 DNA follows: TGTGCCAGCAGACCCATTGGACTAGCGGGAGAGTACTTC. Protein sequence: CASRPIGLAGEYF. The whole variable domain, filled in from reference TRBV28 and TRBJ2-7, reads DVKVTQSSRYLVKRTGEKVFLECVQDMDHENMFWYRQDPGLGLRLIYFSYDVKMKEKGDIPEGYSVSREKKERFSLILESASTNQTSMYLCASRPIGLAGEYFGPGTRLTVT.

The chain recombines TRBV30 with TRBJ2-7; no clear D. The CDR3 spans 12 residues. Looked up from germline, CDR1 is GTSNPN and CDR2 is SVGIG (reference sequence). The CDR3 DNA sequence: TGTGCATATTCGGGCCTCTCCTACGAGCAGTACTTC. Residues: CAYSGLSYEQYF.

The gene calls are TRBV6-1 and TRBJ1-1; D uncertain. CDR1 and CDR2 (germline): MNHNS, SASEGT. The CDR3 sequence is 13 residues long. Trimming took off 6 bases at V and 4 bases at J, with 12 bases between the two ends. CDR3 region: CASSATRSTEAFF. In DNA form, the CDR3 reads TGTGCCAGCAGCGCCACAAGAAGCACTGAAGCTTTCTTT.

The J gene is TRBJ2-7, the V gene TRBV2; 7 bases agree with TRBD1. Germline CDR1 is SNHLY and CDR2 is FYNNEI. Trimming cost V 7 bases and J 0 bases; bases outside gene matches: 6. The CDR3 is 14 residues long. The CDR3, as DNA: TGTGCCAGCAAGGGGGCAGGGATCTCCTACGAGCAGTACTTC. This translates into CASKGAGISYEQYF.

This clone was counted between two and nine times. Other DNA sequences in the same sample also yield this CDR3. The chain carries TRBV10-3 and TRBJ2-7, with D perhaps matching TRBD1 (5 bases). Germline CDR1 ENHRY, CDR2 SYGVKD. The germline V and J ends were trimmed by 3 bases and 3 bases, with 12 bases remaining between them. CDR3 length equals 14 residues. Here the CDR3 DNA reads TGTGCCATCAGTGAAAGAGGACAAAACTACGAGCAGTACTTC. Translating it yields CAISERGQNYEQYF.

V gene TRBV28 combines with J gene TRBJ2-7; D remains unclear. This CDR3 is 11 amino acids long. With 5 bases removed from V and 3 bases from J, the gap between germline ends came to 5 bases. CDR1 is MDHEN and CDR2 is SYDVKM in the germline V gene. CDR3 loop: CASSPYYEQYF. The CDR3 coding sequence is TGTGCCAGCAGTCCCTACTACGAGCAGTACTTC.

The chain uses TRBV6-1 and TRBJ2-7, with 7 bases that match TRBD2. Germline V gives CDR1 MNHNS, CDR2 SASEGT. V lost 3 bases to trimming and J lost 1 base; unmatched junction nucleotides: 6. The length of the CDR3 is 15 residues. DNA of the CDR3: TGTGCCAGCAGTGAGGGGAGTAGCGGGTCCTACGAGCAGTACTTC. Protein sequence: CASSEGSSGSYEQYF.

This chain uses TRBV5-1 with TRBJ1-2; 7 nucleotides agree with TRBD1. Per germline, CDR1 SGHRS and CDR2 YFSETQ. The V segment lost 3 bases and the J segment 8 bases; nucleotides outside the gene matches: 7. The CDR3 is 13 residues long. The CDR3 spells CASSSTGSWGYTF. CDR3 DNA sequence: TGCGCCAGCAGCTCGACAGGGTCGTGGGGCTACACCTTC.

The J gene is TRBJ2-2, the V gene TRBV9; D may be TRBD2 (5 bases). The CDR3 totals 13 residues. V was clipped by 2 bases and J by 6 bases, with 8 bases between them. Germline CDR1 and CDR2: SGDLS and YYNGEE. The chain's CDR3 is CASSVREAGELFF. CDR3 nucleotides: TGTGCCAGCAGCGTCCGGGAAGCCGGGGAGCTGTTTTTT.

This clone was observed a handful of times. The rearrangement links TRBV27 to TRBJ2-3; 11 bases are shared with TRBD2. The germline gives CDR1 MNHEY, CDR2 SMNVEV (reference sequence). CDR3 length: 19 amino acids. Trimming at V came to 2 bases and at J to 1 base, leaving 11 bases not matched to a gene. The CDR3 nucleotides read TGTGCCAGCAGTTTACGCGTAGCGGGAGGGCCGGGGGGCACAGATACGCAGTATTTT. Translated, it gives CASSLRVAGGPGGTDTQYF.

The V call is TRBV28, the J call TRBJ1-5; tentatively, D is TRBD1 (5 bases). Germline assignment: CDR1 MDHEN and CDR2 SYDVKM. Trimming stripped 5 bases from V and 6 bases from J, with 17 bases between. This CDR3 region has 15 residues. CDR3 in amino acids: CASSTPQGGSQPQHF. The CDR3 DNA sequence: TGTGCCAGCAGTACACCCCAGGGTGGGAGTCAGCCCCAGCATTTT.

The rearrangement joins TRBV19 to TRBJ2-2; tentative D call: TRBD1 (5 bases). The length of the CDR3 is 14 residues. V shed 3 bases and J shed 7 bases, with 12 bases lying between them. Germline V lookup: CDR1 LNHDA, CDR2 SQIVND (reference sequence). Written as DNA, the CDR3 is TGTGCCAGTAGTATGGGCAGGGCGTACGGGGAGCTGTTTTTT. It specifies CASSMGRAYGELFF.

The CDR3 DNA reads TGCGCCAGCAGTGAGCCCAAGGGGACAGGGCCCAATCAGCCCCAGCATTTT. Amino acid sequence: CASSEPKGTGPNQPQHF. The chain links TRBV10-2 to TRBJ1-5, with 9 positions matching TRBD1. The CDR3 runs 17 residues. J was trimmed by 3 bases and V by 2 bases; bases with no gene match: 8. Germline CDR1 WSHSY, CDR2 SAAADI.

Remarks on this clone: The junction departs from the called germline gene at one end, perhaps through a read error. The chain carries TRBV7-2 and TRBJ1-1; 9 nucleotides agree with TRBD1. The CDR3 has 15 amino acids. Germline CDR1 reads SGHTA; CDR2 reads FQGNSA. The CDR3 DNA sequence: TGTGCCAGCAGCCCGGGACAGGGAGTATGGACTGAAACTTTCTTT. Translated: CASSPGQGVWTETFF.

V usage is TRBV13 and J usage is TRBJ2-5; no clear D. Germline V gene lookup returns CDR1 PRHDT and CDR2 FYEKMQ (reference sequence). V lost 3 bases, J lost 0 bases, and 14 bases lay in between. The CDR3 totals 16 residues. Here the CDR3 reads CASSLGPWAYQETQYF. The CDR3 nucleotides are TGTGCCAGCAGCTTGGGTCCCTGGGCTTACCAAGAGACCCAGTACTTC.

This chain connects TRBV14 to TRBJ2-7, with D tentatively TRBD1 (5 bases). V lost 6 bases and J 4 bases, leaving 16 bases between the germline ends. The CDR3 totals 14 residues. Germline CDR1 reads SGHDN; CDR2 reads FVKESK. DNA for the CDR3: TGTGCCAGCAGTCCCGCCAGGGCGAGATACGAGCAGTACTTC. Its protein is CASSPARARYEQYF.

This clone came up once. V usage is TRBV11-3 and J usage is TRBJ2-3; D remains ambiguous. Per the germline V gene, CDR1 is SGHNT and CDR2 is YENEEA. The CDR3 totals 14 residues. Trimming left V 1 base short and J 2 bases short, with 7 bases between. The CDR3 here is CASSLGAATDTQYF. CDR3 in DNA: TGTGCCAGCAGCTTAGGGGCCGCCACAGATACGCAGTATTTT.

The V and J genes are TRBV5-6 and TRBJ2-4; possibly TRBD1 or TRBD2 for D (5 bases each). V lost 4 bases and J 0 bases, leaving 23 bases between the germline ends. Germline-derived CDR1 and CDR2 are SGHDT and YYEEEE. The CDR3 runs 19 residues. CDR3 nucleotides: TGTGCCAGCAGCGCCTCACCGGGACCGACTCAACTAGCCAAAAACATTCAGTACTTC. It codes for CASSASPGPTQLAKNIQYF.

This sequence joins TRBV6-1 and TRBJ2-1, with TRBD2 matching over 8 bases. J was trimmed by 1 base and V by 4 bases; bases with no gene match: 6. This CDR3 comprises 16 residues. The V gene's germline CDR1 is MNHNS and CDR2 SASEGT. CDR3 sequence (DNA): TGTGCCAGCAGTGCCCAGCGGGAGCCATCCTACAATGAGCAGTTCTTC. The encoded protein is CASSAQREPSYNEQFF.

The chain carries TRBV7-2 and TRBJ2-1; D might be TRBD2 (5 bases). There are 15 residues in the CDR3. The germline gives CDR1 SGHTA, CDR2 FQGNSA. V lost 2 bases and J lost 0, with 8 bases in between. The CDR3 loop reads CASSLSGSSYNEQFF. The CDR3 DNA is TGTGCCAGCAGCTTAAGCGGAAGCTCCTACAATGAGCAGTTCTTC.

The chain carries TRBV29-1 and TRBJ2-7; TRBD2 agrees at 8 bases. The germline CDR1 and CDR2 sequences are SQVTM and ANQGSEA. The CDR3 spans 14 residues. Trimming removed 6 bases from V and 5 bases from J; junction bases left unmatched: 12. CDR3 residues: CSVSKSGGKDEQYF. CDR3 nucleotides: TGCAGCGTCTCGAAGTCGGGGGGGAAGGACGAGCAGTACTTC.

V and J are TRBV4-3 and TRBJ2-3; tentatively, D is TRBD2 (5 bases). The V end was cut by 3 bases, the J end by 6 bases, with 13 bases between. The CDR3 length is 14 residues. Germline-derived CDR1 and CDR2 are LGHNA and YSLEER. The CDR3, as DNA: TGCGCCAGCAGCCATTTAGGGAGTTCGGATACGCAGTATTTT. Amino acid sequence: CASSHLGSSDTQYF.

The chain carries TRBV11-2 and TRBJ2-1; no firm D call. The germline V gene has CDR1 SGHAT and CDR2 FQNNGV. Trimming left V 3 bases short and J 5 bases short, with 14 bases between. The CDR3 runs to 15 residues. CDR3 loop: CASSLRPSMNNEQFF. The CDR3 DNA follows: TGTGCCAGCAGCTTGCGACCTTCTATGAACAATGAGCAGTTCTTC.

This chain connects TRBV6-5 to TRBJ2-7; D is unresolved. There are 12 residues in the CDR3. The germline V gene has CDR1 MNHEY and CDR2 SVGAGI. Between the trimmed V and J ends, which lost 0 bases and 6 bases, there was a span of 6 bases. CDR3 nucleotides: TGTGCCAGCAGTTACTCGGGCGGCGAGCAGTACTTC. It yields the protein CASSYSGGEQYF.

The chain has TRBV28 and TRBJ2-7; no definite D call. The V end lost 1 base, the J end lost 1 base, and 8 bases lay between the germline ends. Germline V gene lookup returns CDR1 MDHEN and CDR2 SYDVKM. This CDR3 is built from 14 residues. For the CDR3, the DNA is TGTGCCAGCAGTTTATTCGACGGTTCCTACGAGCAGTACTTC. Protein product: CASSLFDGSYEQYF.

V is TRBV30 and J is TRBJ2-7; D possibly corresponds to TRBD2 (5 bases). CDR1 is GTSNPN and CDR2 is SVGIG in the germline V gene (reference sequence). The CDR3 sequence is 13 residues long. V lost 0 bases to trimming and J lost 6 bases, with 12 bases between them. The CDR3 protein is CAWSVLGMGEQYF. Here the CDR3 DNA reads TGTGCCTGGAGTGTACTAGGGATGGGCGAGCAGTACTTC. Full variable domain (remainder filled in from reference TRBV30 and TRBJ2-7): SQTIHQWPATLVQPVGSPLSLECTVEGTSNPNLYWYRQAAGRGLQLLFYSVGIGQISSEVPQNLSASRPQDRQFILSSKKLLLSDSGFYLCAWSVLGMGEQYFGPGTRLTVT.

This clone appeared once. The chain has TRBV6-5 and TRBJ2-1; D is uncertain. The CDR3 runs to 15 residues. V lost 2 bases, J lost 3 bases, and 11 bases lay in between. The germline V gene encodes CDR1 MNHEY and CDR2 SVGAGI. For the CDR3, the DNA is TGTGCCAGCAGTTACAGGAGCTCCTACTACAATGAGCAGTTCTTC. Translating it yields CASSYRSSYYNEQFF.